This T cell receptor beta chain was sequenced in a study of identical twins. Notes on the study in general: Memory repertoires showed no such pattern, whereas abundant cord blood beta clonotypes carried fewer insertions. Twin pairs' shared out-of-frame alpha sequences were enriched in low generation probability. A cross-sectional statistical analysis, not follow-up of the same donors, supported the conclusions.

The CDR3 totals 15 residues. With 5 bases removed from V and 4 bases from J, the gap between germline ends came to 15 bases. Germline V lookup: CDR1 MNHNS, CDR2 SASEGT. Unique molecular identifiers were present on the cDNA, which also gained a universal primer site by template switching. TCRdb analysed the 5' RACE reads with MiXCR anew, one entry per CDR3 protein. The profile shows about 700,000 distinct CDR3 sequences, 8.5% to 9% of them singletons. This clonotype appeared many times. Antigen unknown. Separately, the same data were catalogued under a study of yellow fever vaccine responses in identical twins.

Sample: PBMCs. This receptor was identified in a young woman in good health. The chain links TRBV6-1 to TRBJ2-1; D is unclear. CDR3 in DNA: TGTGCCAGCAGTCGGGCGTCTAGTGAATACAATGAGCAGTTCTTC. Translating it yields CASSRASSEYNEQFF.